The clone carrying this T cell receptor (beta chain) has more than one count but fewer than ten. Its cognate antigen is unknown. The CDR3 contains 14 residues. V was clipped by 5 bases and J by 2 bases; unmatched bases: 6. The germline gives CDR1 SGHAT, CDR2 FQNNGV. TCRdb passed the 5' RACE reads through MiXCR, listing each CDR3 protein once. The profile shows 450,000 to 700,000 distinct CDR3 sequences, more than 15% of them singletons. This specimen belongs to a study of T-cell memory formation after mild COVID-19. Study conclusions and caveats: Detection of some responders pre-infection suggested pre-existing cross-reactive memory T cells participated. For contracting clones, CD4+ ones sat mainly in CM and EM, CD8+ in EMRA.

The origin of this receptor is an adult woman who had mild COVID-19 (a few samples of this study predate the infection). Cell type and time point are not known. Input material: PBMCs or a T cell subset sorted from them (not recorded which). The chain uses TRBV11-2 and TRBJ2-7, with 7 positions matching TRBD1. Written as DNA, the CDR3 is TGTGCCAGCAGCACCCGGGACAGCCCCTACGAGCAGTACTTC. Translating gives CASSTRDSPYEQYF.